One and the same sample provided the 25 T cell receptor beta chains below, sequenced in a study of blood T cells in healthy people across ages. The second PCR ran roughly 7 to 11 cycles with a sample-barcoded 5' primer and J-beta primers. TCRdb processed the 5' RACE reads anew with MiXCR; each CDR3 protein has one entry. The sample shows roughly 830,000 distinct CDR3 sequences, 60% to 80% of them seen only once. Sequenced material: blood. The receptors shown here come from a man between 25 and 39 years old in good health.

The rearrangement joins TRBV7-2 to TRBJ2-7; TRBD1 matches 8 bases. Losses at the gene ends were 4 bases for V and 2 bases for J; bases not matched to a gene: 7. The CDR3 spans 15 residues. Germline V CDR1 and CDR2: SGHTA, FQGNSA. For the CDR3, the DNA is TGTGCCAGCAGCTATCTCGACAGGGGAGCCTACGAGCAGTACTTC. It is translated as CASSYLDRGAYEQYF.

This clonotype was recorded a few times. The chain carries TRBV6-6 and TRBJ1-5, with 9 bases aligning to TRBD1. Trimming took 5 bases from V and 4 from J; bases not matched to a gene: 6. CDR1 and CDR2 from the germline V gene are MNHNY and SVGAGI (reference sequence). CDR3 size: 15 residues. The CDR3 nucleotides are TGTGCCAGCAGTCGAGAAGGACAGGGGAATCAGCCCCAGCATTTT. This translates into CASSREGQGNQPQHF.

This chain joins TRBV6-2 or TRBV6-3 and TRBJ2-7; the match to TRBD2 covers 7 bases. Per the germline V gene, CDR1 is MNHEY and CDR2 is SVGEGT. The CDR3 totals 14 residues. Trimming took 7 bases from V and 3 from J; bases not matched to a gene: 9. CDR3 sequence: CASNPAGVSYEQYF. DNA of the CDR3: TGTGCCAGCAATCCGGCGGGGGTCAGCTACGAGCAGTACTTC.

The rearrangement uses TRBV12-3 or TRBV12-4 and TRBJ1-2; the D is unclear. The CDR3 has 10 amino acids. Trimming removed 10 bases at V and 8 bases at J, with 11 bases between. The CDR3 sequence: CATLTNGYTF. CDR3 coding DNA: TGTGCCACCCTAACTAACGGCTACACCTTC.

The genes are TRBV28 and TRBJ2-1; 13 bases agree with TRBD2. Losses at the gene ends were 6 bases for V and 0 bases for J; bases not matched to a gene: 11. CDR3 length: 19 residues. Germline CDR1 is MDHEN and CDR2 is SYDVKM. CDR3 in amino acids: CASSLGLAGATSSYNEQFF. The DNA for the CDR3 is TGTGCCAGCAGCCTCGGACTAGCGGGGGCCACGAGCTCCTACAATGAGCAGTTCTTC.

V gene TRBV11-2 combines with J gene TRBJ2-7, with D perhaps TRBD1 or TRBD2 (6 bases each). The germline gives CDR1 SGHAT, CDR2 FQNNGV. CDR3 size: 12 residues. Trimming pared 0 bases from V and 12 bases from J, leaving 12 bases between. CDR3 amino acids: CASSLEEGVSYF. CDR3 bases: TGTGCCAGCAGCTTAGAGGAGGGGGTGTCGTACTTC.

The chain carries TRBV4-2 and TRBJ2-1; the D is unclear. With 3 bases removed from V and 8 bases from J, the gap between germline ends came to 23 bases. Germline V lookup: CDR1 LGHNA, CDR2 YNFKEQ. CDR3 length: 17 amino acids. In DNA, the CDR3 is TGTGCCAGCAGCCATACTTCCCGACCCCACCGAGTCCATGAGCAGTTCTTC. Protein product: CASSHTSRPHRVHEQFF.

This rearrangement joins TRBV6-2 or TRBV6-3 to TRBJ2-5, with D unresolved. TRBJ2-7 explains the end of the DNA better; the J call may be wrong. The CDR3 has 16 residues. CDR1 and CDR2 (germline): MNHEY, SVGEGT. This chain's CDR3 is CASTSPYLESGYEQYF. The CDR3 DNA follows: TGTGCCAGCACTTCTCCTTACCTAGAGAGTGGCTACGAGCAGTACTTC.

This clonotype came up a few times. The chain has TRBV4-1 and TRBJ2-7, with 8 positions matching TRBD1. CDR3 size: 15 residues. Germline V gene data show CDR1 as MGHRA and CDR2 as YSYEKL. Losses at the gene ends were 3 bases for V and 6 bases for J; bases not matched to a gene: 10. CDR3 nucleotide sequence: TGCGCCAGCAGCCAGACAAGGACAGGGCAGCGCGAGCAGTACTTC. Its protein product is CASSQTRTGQREQYF.

This clonotype turned up a few times. The chain has TRBV16 and TRBJ1-5, with D possibly being TRBD1 (5 bases). Per the germline V gene, CDR1 is KGHSY and CDR2 is FQNENV. The V and J ends lost 2 bases and 5 bases respectively, with 10 bases between them. The CDR3 sequence is 14 residues long. CDR3: CASSQGAGDQPQHF. CDR3 nucleotides: TGTGCCAGCAGCCAAGGGGCTGGGGATCAGCCCCAGCATTTT.

This sequence joins TRBV5-6 and TRBJ1-5; D possibly corresponds to TRBD1 (5 bases). CDR3 length: 15 residues. Germline CDR1 and CDR2: SGHDT and YYEEEE. V lost 0 bases, J lost 2 bases, and 9 bases lay in between. The CDR3 here is CASSLARDRNQPQHF. DNA of the CDR3: TGTGCCAGCAGCTTGGCCAGGGACCGCAATCAGCCCCAGCATTTT.

The CDR3: CATGDSSYEQYF. For the CDR3, the DNA is TGTGCCACCGGGGACAGCTCCTACGAGCAGTACTTC. The J gene is TRBJ2-7, the V gene TRBV24-1, with TRBD1 identical over 7 bases. Germline-derived CDR1 and CDR2 are KGHDR and SFDVKD. The J segment lost 0 bases and the V segment lost 9 bases, leaving 1 base of the junction unmatched. This CDR3 comprises 12 residues.

Points on this clonotype: The DNA is left out, because the CDR3 cannot be placed on it with certainty; the CDR3 is given as TCRdb lists it. The J gene is TRBJ2-3, the V gene TRBV27; whether TRBD2, the table's D call, matches the DNA was not checked. From its first to its last residue, the CDR3 has 24 amino acids. Germline CDR1 MNHEY, CDR2 SMNVEV (reference sequence). CDR3 in amino acids: CASSLYAGPFGYTFGSGTTDTQYF.

Only a few counts were recorded for this clonotype. The chain links TRBV10-3 to TRBJ2-5; 7 bases agree with TRBD2. The CDR3 spans 12 residues. Germline CDR1 and CDR2: ENHRY and SYGVKD. V lost 9 bases, J lost 2 bases, and 3 bases stayed unmatched. In DNA, the CDR3 is TGTGCCATACGCGGGGGACAAGAGACCCAGTACTTC. Translating gives CAIRGGQETQYF.

The gene calls are TRBV24-1 and TRBJ2-1; TRBD2 might be the D (5 bases). V shed 3 bases and J shed 10 bases, with 15 bases lying between them. This CDR3 spans 14 amino acids. Germline lookup yields CDR1 KGHDR and CDR2 SFDVKD. CDR3 in DNA: TGTGCCACCAGTGATCGACTACCCCCTGGGGAGCAGTTCTTC. Protein product: CATSDRLPPGEQFF.

The V gene is TRBV6-6, the J gene TRBJ2-5, with no clear D. Germline V gene sequence: CDR1 MNHNY, CDR2 SVGAGI (reference sequence). The ends were cut back, 8 bases at V and 0 bases at J, with 7 bases in the middle. The CDR3 has 12 residues. CDR3 bases: TGTGCCAGCCAGCTGTACCAAGAGACCCAGTACTTC. Protein sequence: CASQLYQETQYF.

This sequence joins TRBV11-1 and TRBJ2-1; D not certain. This CDR3 region has 13 residues. Germline lookup yields CDR1 SGHAT and CDR2 FQDESV (reference sequence). Between the trimmed V and J ends, which lost 5 bases and 13 bases, there was a span of 18 bases. The CDR3 sequence: CASSPVPLETQFF. The CDR3 region has the DNA TGTGCCAGCAGCCCGGTACCCTTGGAGACCCAGTTCTTC.

The rearrangement links TRBV5-1 to TRBJ2-5; D is undetermined. V lost 0 bases to trimming and J lost 0 bases, with 6 bases between them. CDR1 SGHRS and CDR2 YFSETQ come from the germline V gene. This CDR3 is built from 14 residues. This CDR3 reads CASSLAVYQETQYF. The CDR3 DNA sequence: TGCGCCAGCAGCTTGGCAGTGTACCAAGAGACCCAGTACTTC.

The chain couples TRBV21-1 to TRBJ1-1. TRBV21-1 is designated a pseudogene. The CDR3 is 11 residues long. As DNA, the CDR3 is TGTGCCAGCAAGGGTCGCACTGAAGCTTTCTTT. It specifies CASKGRTEAFF.

A few counts support this clonotype. The rearrangement joins TRBV7-9 to TRBJ2-6; tentatively, D is TRBD1 (6 bases). Germline CDR1 and CDR2: SEHNR and FQNEAQ (reference sequence). This CDR3 spans 20 amino acids. Trimming took off 1 base at V and 0 bases at J, with 19 bases between the two ends. The CDR3 DNA follows: TGTGCCAGCAGCTTAGGACAGGATTACCCTGACAACTCTGGGGCCAACGTCCTGACTTTC. This codes for CASSLGQDYPDNSGANVLTF. The full variable domain, rest sourced from reference TRBV7-9 and TRBJ2-6, is DTGVSQNPRHKITKRGQNVTFRCDPISEHNRLYWYRQTLGQGPEFLTYFQNEAQLEKSRLLSDRFSAERPKGSFSTLEIQRTEQGDSAMYLCASSLGQDYPDNSGANVLTFGAGSRLTVL.

The chain couples TRBV24-1 to TRBJ2-1; 8 nucleotides match TRBD2. Germline-derived CDR1 and CDR2 are KGHDR and SFDVKD. The V segment lost 12 bases and the J segment 0 bases; nucleotides outside the gene matches: 3. The CDR3 totals 13 residues. As DNA, the CDR3 is TGTGCCGCCGGGGGGGGCTCCTACAATGAGCAGTTCTTC. It translates to CAAGGGSYNEQFF.

The chain recombines TRBV28 with TRBJ2-7; weak D call: TRBD2 (6 bases). The V and J ends lost 5 bases and 4 bases respectively, with 18 bases between them. Germline CDR1 MDHEN, CDR2 SYDVKM. The CDR3 has 15 residues. This CDR3 is CASSGVERAIYEQYF. The CDR3 nucleotides are TGTGCCAGCAGTGGGGTGGAGCGGGCCATTTACGAGCAGTACTTC.

The rearrangement joins TRBV29-1 to TRBJ1-2, with TRBD1 matching over 8 bases. V was pared by 3 bases and J by 3 bases, with 3 bases of the junction left unmatched. The CDR3 loop spans 13 amino acids. The germline CDR1 and CDR2 sequences are SQVTM and ANQGSEA. The CDR3: CSVDGRGHYGYTF. The CDR3 DNA is TGCAGCGTTGATGGCAGGGGGCACTATGGCTACACCTTC. Using reference TRBV29-1 and TRBJ1-2 for the parts outside the CDR3, the full variable domain is SAVISQKPSRDICQRGTSLTIQCQVDSQVTMMFWYRQQPGQSLTLIATANQGSEATYESGFVIDKFPISRPNLTFSTLTVSNMSPEDSSIYLCSVDGRGHYGYTFGSGTRLTVV.

The chain is built from TRBV5-1 and TRBJ2-3, with TRBD1 matching over 9 bases. The length of the CDR3 is 15 residues. With V trimmed by 2 bases and J by 4 bases, 5 bases remained unmatched. Germline V lookup: CDR1 SGHRS, CDR2 YFSETQ. The CDR3 region is CASSFTGGASDTQYF. The CDR3 region has the DNA TGCGCCAGCAGCTTTACAGGGGGCGCCTCAGATACGCAGTATTTT. Drawing the rest from reference TRBV5-1 and TRBJ2-3, the complete variable domain is KAGVTQTPRYLIKTRGQQVTLSCSPISGHRSVSWYQQTPGQGLQFLFEYFSETQRNKGNFPGRFSGRQFSNSRSEMNVSTLELGDSALYLCASSFTGGASDTQYFGPGTRLTVL.

V usage is TRBV7-9 and J usage is TRBJ2-1, with TRBD1 identical over 9 bases. The V and J ends lost 4 bases and 6 bases, in that order; junction bases with no gene match: 4. Germline lookup yields CDR1 SEHNR and CDR2 FQNEAQ (reference sequence). The CDR3 has 14 residues. The CDR3 protein is CASSWRQGVNEQFF. The CDR3 DNA follows: TGTGCCAGCAGCTGGAGACAGGGGGTCAATGAGCAGTTCTTC.